The TCR beta chain under discussion was sequenced for a study of blood T cell repertoires in COVID-19. Germline CDR1 SGDLS, CDR2 YYNGEE. This CDR3 is built from 13 residues. The V end lost 3 bases, the J end lost 6 bases, and 10 bases lay between the germline ends. Assay: immunoSEQ multiplex PCR; the TCRdb copy retains only in-frame clones and omits some. The data show about 200,000 clones, about 82% seen once. The J gene is TRBJ2-1, the V gene TRBV9; D ambiguous. The sequenced sample was PBMCs or T cells enriched from blood (not recorded which). The source of this sequence is a man between 35 and 55 years old with acute COVID-19. The CDR3 DNA reads as TGTGCCAGCAGCGCGCCCTATAGCAATGAGCAGTTCTTC. It codes for CASSAPYSNEQFF.